This TCR beta chain was identified during a study of T cell changes during pregnancy in multiple sclerosis. The assay was immunoSEQ multiplex PCR, and TCRdb's table has in-frame clones only and misses some. The data show tens of thousands of clones, 85% to 95% seen once. V lost 8 bases and J lost 0; bases outside the gene matches: 6. The CDR3 consists of 14 residues. In germline, CDR1 is SEHNR, CDR2 FQNEAQ (reference sequence). This clone came up once. This clonotype originated in a female donor in good health, enrolled as a control in a pregnancy study. This specimen was peripheral blood, taken in the third trimester of pregnancy. V and J are TRBV7-9 and TRBJ1-2; TRBD1 aligns across 7 bases. CDR3 DNA: TGTGCCAGCGGACGGACAGGAACTAACTATGGCTACACCTTC. This gives the protein CASGRTGTNYGYTF.